This T cell receptor (beta chain) was sequenced for a study of spatial heterogeneity in lung cancer. Study at large: Beta-chain sequences consistently outnumbered alpha-chain sequences in detection. Each distinct TCR and UMI combination averaged more than ten appearances in raw reads.

Germline assignment: CDR1 LGHNA and CDR2 YSLEER. The CDR3 extends over 14 amino acids. The V gene lost 1 base and the J gene lost 2 bases, with 8 bases spanning the gap. Indicated time point: sample taken at primary tumor resection. No cells were sorted before sequencing. The whole RNA sequenced was extracted from tumor, nontumor lung or frozen PBMC. The donors comprised 60 to 80 untreated early-stage non-small cell lung cancer patients. This clonotype was seen repeatedly, ten times or more. All TCR cDNA molecules were individually tagged with a unique molecular identifier. TCRdb fed the 5' RACE reads into MiXCR, producing one record per CDR3 protein. Of under 15,000 distinct CDR3 sequences listed, approximately 14% are singletons.

The material sequenced was PBMCs, taken at surgery. The chain recombines TRBV4-3 with TRBJ1-1; D perhaps matches TRBD1 (5 bases). This TCR was sampled from a female donor with early-stage non-small cell lung cancer. CDR3 loop: CASSQGQRNTEAFF. The CDR3 DNA reads as TGCGCCAGCAGCCAAGGACAGAGAAACACTGAAGCTTTCTTT.